Each of the 31 T cell receptor beta chains below was sequenced from the same sample in a study of T cells after yellow fever vaccination. TCRdb called the 5' RACE reads again in MiXCR, with one record for every CDR3 protein. The sample includes 90,000 to 130,000 distinct CDR3 sequences, 8.4% of them seen just once. Sequenced here: CD8+ T cells sorted from PBMCs, sampled 45 days after the yellow fever booster vaccination. All receptors derive from a man aged 25-45 years who received the YFV17D yellow fever vaccine.

This clonotype was detected ten times or more. This chain connects TRBV12-3 or TRBV12-4 to TRBJ1-2; D might be TRBD1 (5 bases). Trimming took 5 bases from V and 4 from J, leaving 11 bases between them. The CDR3 is 13 residues long. The CDR3 loop is CASSKTVPYGYTF. DNA for the CDR3: TGTGCCAGCAGTAAGACAGTCCCCTATGGCTACACCTTC.

Ten or more counts support this clonotype. This chain uses TRBV7-9 with TRBJ2-1; D is possibly TRBD1 or TRBD2 (6 bases each). The V gene lost 4 bases and the J gene lost 4 bases, with 17 bases spanning the gap. The CDR3 covers 16 residues. Germline V gene data show CDR1 as SEHNR and CDR2 as FQNEAQ (reference sequence). The CDR3 DNA reads TGTGCCAGCAGCTCCGAGGGGGAGGTTCTTTACAATGAGCAGTTCTTC. Encoded protein: CASSSEGEVLYNEQFF.

The chain carries TRBV25-1 and TRBJ1-1, with D unclear. The CDR3 covers 11 residues. CDR1 and CDR2 from the germline V gene are MGHDK and SYGVNS. V was clipped by 10 bases and J by 4 bases, with 10 bases between them. The CDR3 loop is CATSGGTEAFF. CDR3 DNA sequence: TGTGCCACCTCGGGTGGCACTGAAGCTTTCTTT. Complete variable domain (other parts from reference TRBV25-1 and TRBJ1-1): EADIYQTPRYLVIGTGKKITLECSQTMGHDKMYWYQQDPGMELHLIHYSYGVNSTEKGDLSSESTVSRIRTEHFPLTLESARPSHTSQYLCATSGGTEAFFGQGTRLTVV.

This clonotype has at least ten counts. The CDR3 is CARMYTGELFF. CDR3 DNA: TGTGCCAGGATGTACACCGGGGAGCTGTTTTTT. The rearrangement joins TRBV7-9 to TRBJ2-2; the D is unclear. V shed 9 bases and J shed 3 bases, with 5 bases lying between them. Per germline, CDR1 SEHNR and CDR2 FQNEAQ (reference sequence). This CDR3 spans 11 amino acids.

Notes on this clonotype: Germline and junction disagree at one end, which may indicate a read error. The chain employs TRBV7-2 and TRBJ1-1; D is unclear. CDR1 is SGHTA and CDR2 is FQGNSA in the germline V gene. This CDR3 contains 15 residues. The CDR3 nucleotides read TGTGCCGGCAGCTTAGCGGGGTACGGGAACACTGAAGCTTTCTTT. This translates into CAGSLAGYGNTEAFF.

This clonotype was seen repeatedly, ten times or more. Mismatch with germline at one junction end may stem from a read error. The chain has TRBV7-9 and TRBJ2-7, with 7 bases identical to TRBD2. The CDR3 runs 14 residues. Per the germline V gene, CDR1 is SEHNR and CDR2 is FQNEAQ (reference sequence). The CDR3 here is CASSLAAGFYEQYF. CDR3 nucleotides: TGTGCCAGCAGCCTAGCAGCGGGATTTTACGAGCAGTACTTC.

This clonotype was recorded many times. This chain uses TRBV6-2 or TRBV6-3 with TRBJ2-1; D possibly corresponds to TRBD1 (6 bases). Trimming shortened V by 0 bases and J by 10 bases, and 16 bases separated the two germline ends. The CDR3 totals 15 residues. Germline CDR1 and CDR2: MNHEY and SVGEGT. As DNA, the CDR3 is TGTGCCAGCAGTTACTCGAAGGGGTCCGGGACAGAGCAGTTCTTC. It is translated as CASSYSKGSGTEQFF.

Ten or more counts support this clonotype. The V call is TRBV7-9, the J call TRBJ1-1; possible D gene TRBD1, 5 bases. CDR3 size: 13 residues. Germline V CDR1 and CDR2: SEHNR, FQNEAQ (reference sequence). With 6 bases removed from V and 5 bases from J, the gap between germline ends came to 13 bases. The CDR3, as DNA: TGTGCCAGCAGTCCCCTGGGGGGTACTGAAGCTTTCTTT. Translating it yields CASSPLGGTEAFF.

This clonotype was counted ten times or more. Here the CDR3 reads CASSLDGAYEQYF. CDR3 in DNA: TGCGCCAGCAGCTTGGATGGGGCCTACGAGCAGTACTTC. This chain connects TRBV5-1 to TRBJ2-7; D gene ambiguous. The CDR3 runs to 13 residues. Germline V CDR1 and CDR2: SGHRS, YFSETQ. Trimming left V 0 bases short and J 2 bases short, with 6 bases between.

In its sample, this clonotype was seen many times. The V and J genes are TRBV21-1 and TRBJ2-1; the table's D call, TRBD2, was not checked against the DNA. TRBV21-1 constitutes a pseudogene. CDR3 length: 17 residues. The CDR3 DNA is TGTGCCAGCAGCAAAGTCCGGGACTCCGGGGTAGCTGATGAGCAGTTCTTC. Translating it yields CASSKVRDSGVADEQFF.

The gene calls are TRBV20-1 and TRBJ2-1; 8 bases match TRBD2. Germline lookup yields CDR1 DFQATT and CDR2 SNEGSKA (reference sequence). The CDR3 is 13 residues long. The V segment lost 6 bases and the J segment 6 bases; nucleotides outside the gene matches: 7. CDR3 sequence (DNA): TGCAGTGCAGACGGCGGGGGGCCCAATGAGCAGTTCTTC. Amino acid sequence: CSADGGGPNEQFF.

This clonotype was seen at least ten times. The rearrangement uses TRBV20-1 and TRBJ2-7, with D perhaps TRBD2 (5 bases). Per the germline V gene, CDR1 is DFQATT and CDR2 is SNEGSKA (reference sequence). The CDR3 is 15 residues long. V lost 1 base, J lost 2 bases, and 15 bases lay in between. The CDR3 region is CSARVERPTPYEQYF. As DNA, the CDR3 is TGCAGTGCTAGAGTGGAGCGGCCCACACCCTACGAGCAGTACTTC.

There are many counts of this clonotype. The chain employs TRBV6-5 and TRBJ1-1; D unresolved. The CDR3 totals 15 residues. V was trimmed by 0 bases and J by 0 bases, leaving 8 bases between them. Germline CDR1 reads MNHEY; CDR2 reads SVGAGI. The CDR3 here is CASSYSNQMNTEAFF. CDR3 sequence (DNA): TGTGCCAGCAGTTACTCGAACCAGATGAACACTGAAGCTTTCTTT.

This clonotype has at least ten counts. The J gene is TRBJ2-7, the V gene TRBV6-5; tentatively, D is TRBD2 (5 bases). The germline CDR1 and CDR2 sequences are MNHEY and SVGAGI. V gave up 3 bases and J gave up 7 bases, with 13 bases separating them. The CDR3 runs to 13 residues. The CDR3 DNA is TGTGCCAGCAGTTATGTAACTAGAGGTGAGCAGTACTTC. Protein: CASSYVTRGEQYF.

This clonotype was observed at least ten times. The chain employs TRBV7-6 and TRBJ2-2; 9 positions match TRBD2. Germline lookup yields CDR1 SGHVS and CDR2 FNYEAQ. The CDR3 consists of 15 residues. Losses at the gene ends were 7 bases for V and 6 bases for J; bases not matched to a gene: 9. CDR3 bases: TGTGCCAGCACCCAAGGGACTAGCTCGTCCGGGGAGCTGTTTTTT. It specifies CASTQGTSSSGELFF. The full variable domain, in which reference TRBV7-6 and TRBJ2-2 provide the parts outside the CDR3, is GAGVSQSPRYKVTKRGQDVALRCDPISGHVSLYWYRQALGQGPEFLTYFNYEAQQDKSGLPNDRFSAERPEGSISTLTIQRTEQRDSAMYRCASTQGTSSSGELFFGEGSRLTVL.

This clonotype was seen at least ten times. The chain carries TRBV12-5 and TRBJ2-7; a possible D gene is TRBD1 (5 bases). The CDR3 spans 17 residues. Germline CDR1 is LGHNT and CDR2 is FRNRAP. The V end was cut by 4 bases, the J end by 0 bases, with 19 bases between. This CDR3 reads CASGSPLGLRSSYEQYF. In DNA, the CDR3 is TGTGCTAGTGGTTCGCCGCTGGGGCTCAGGAGCTCCTACGAGCAGTACTTC. Filled out from reference TRBV12-5 and TRBJ2-7, the complete variable domain reads DARVTQTPRHKVTEMGQEVTMRCQPILGHNTVFWYRQTMMQGLELLAYFRNRAPLDDSGMPKDRFSAEMPDATLATLKIQPSEPRDSAVYFCASGSPLGLRSSYEQYFGPGTRLTVT.

This clonotype was observed at least ten times. J is TRBJ2-1 and V is TRBV6-6; no firm D call. The CDR3 loop spans 12 amino acids. The V end was cut by 2 bases, the J end by 7 bases, with 6 bases between. Germline CDR1 MNHNY, CDR2 SVGAGI (reference sequence). The CDR3 loop is CASSYQNNEQFF. The DNA of the CDR3 is TGTGCCAGCAGTTACCAAAATAATGAGCAGTTCTTC.

This chain links TRBV6-2 or TRBV6-3 with TRBJ2-7; 11 positions agree with TRBD1. This CDR3 comprises 11 residues. Germline V gene sequence: CDR1 MNHEY, CDR2 SVGEGT. CDR3 amino acids: CGTGGFYEQYF. DNA of the CDR3: TGTGGGACAGGGGGCTTCTACGAGCAGTACTTC.

This clonotype was seen many times. The chain carries TRBV15 and TRBJ2-2, with a tentative D call TRBD1 (5 bases). The V gene lost 3 bases and the J gene lost 2 bases, with 13 bases spanning the gap. CDR3 size: 16 residues. The germline V gene encodes CDR1 LNHNV and CDR2 YYDKDF (reference sequence). The CDR3 loop is CATSSTRQLNTGELFF. CDR3 nucleotides: TGTGCCACCAGCAGTACGCGACAGCTAAACACCGGGGAGCTGTTTTTT.

This clonotype has ten or more counts. This chain connects TRBV9 to TRBJ2-1; D unclear. V lost 4 bases, J lost 8 bases, and 13 bases lay in between. The CDR3 is 13 residues long. Germline loops: CDR1 SGDLS, CDR2 YYNGEE. The CDR3 region is CASSPRSADEQFF. Written as DNA, the CDR3 is TGTGCCAGCAGCCCGCGGTCAGCCGATGAGCAGTTCTTC.

This clonotype was observed many times. This chain connects TRBV7-9 to TRBJ2-7; weak D call: TRBD2 (5 bases). Looked up from germline, CDR1 is SEHNR and CDR2 is FQNEAQ (reference sequence). Trimming stripped 8 bases from V and 7 bases from J, with 15 bases between. The CDR3 loop spans 12 amino acids. The CDR3 reads CASGGRFGEQYF. CDR3 bases: TGTGCCAGCGGCGGGCGGTTCGGAGAGCAGTACTTC.

This clonotype appeared many times. The rearrangement uses TRBV14 and TRBJ2-5; maybe TRBD1 (6 bases). Trimming stripped 1 base from V and 1 base from J, with 22 bases between. The CDR3 totals 19 residues. The V gene's germline CDR1 is SGHDN and CDR2 FVKESK. The CDR3 protein is CASSQVQLDSPKGQETQYF. The CDR3 region has the DNA TGTGCCAGCAGCCAAGTACAACTGGACAGCCCGAAGGGCCAAGAGACCCAGTACTTC.

This chain connects TRBV7-9 to TRBJ2-5, with 9 bases fitting TRBD2. Germline V gives CDR1 SEHNR, CDR2 FQNEAQ (reference sequence). The CDR3 is 15 residues long. After removal of 5 bases from V and 4 bases from J, the junction contained 8 bases not matched to a gene. The CDR3 sequence: CASSADGAGGETQYF. CDR3 in DNA: TGTGCCAGCAGCGCCGACGGAGCGGGAGGAGAGACCCAGTACTTC.

This clonotype was observed many times. The chain links TRBV12-3 or TRBV12-4 to TRBJ2-7, with TRBD2 as a possible D gene (6 bases). V was trimmed by 6 bases and J by 3 bases, leaving 15 bases between them. This CDR3 comprises 14 residues. CDR3 amino acids: CASRGTHTGYEQYF. The CDR3 nucleotides read TGTGCCAGCAGAGGGACTCACACGGGCTACGAGCAGTACTTC.

The rearrangement joins TRBV10-1 to TRBJ2-1, with a tentative D call TRBD1 (5 bases). Germline values: CDR1 WNHNN, CDR2 SYGVQD (reference sequence). The CDR3 has 13 residues. V was cut by 10 bases and J by 8 bases, with 18 bases left in between. The CDR3 coding sequence is TGCGCCACCACGGGCTCCTGGGGCGATGAGCAGTTCTTC. This sequence encodes CATTGSWGDEQFF.

Details on this clonotype: This clone may be a read error of a much larger clone one base away. The chain couples TRBV15 to TRBJ2-5; D possibly uses TRBD1 or TRBD2 (5 bases each). Between the trimmed V and J ends, which lost 6 bases and 4 bases, there was a span of 15 bases. Germline CDR1 is LNHNV and CDR2 is YYDKDF (reference sequence). This CDR3 has 14 amino acids. The chain's CDR3 is CATRKGTGPETQYF. The CDR3 DNA follows: TGTGCCACCAGGAAAGGGACGGGACCAGAGACCCAGTACTTC.

The V gene is TRBV2, the J gene TRBJ1-5, with TRBD1 matching over 7 bases. Trimming at V came to 4 bases and at J to 4 bases, leaving 13 bases not matched to a gene. Germline CDR1 reads SNHLY; CDR2 reads FYNNEI. The CDR3 runs 17 residues. The CDR3 DNA reads TGTGCCAGCAGTGTAATGGGCAGGGGGTATGAGAATCAGCCCCAGCATTTT. Translating gives CASSVMGRGYENQPQHF.

This clonotype has ten or more counts. The chain uses TRBV30 and TRBJ1-3; D is unresolved. This CDR3 is built from 11 residues. The V and J ends lost 7 bases and 0 bases respectively, with 4 bases between them. The germline CDR1 and CDR2 sequences are GTSNPN and SVGIG (reference sequence). CDR3 DNA sequence: TGTGCCTATTACTCTGGAAACACCATATATTTT. It specifies CAYYSGNTIYF. The variable domain in full, completed from reference TRBV30 and TRBJ1-3, reads SQTIHQWPATLVQPVGSPLSLECTVEGTSNPNLYWYRQAAGRGLQLLFYSVGIGQISSEVPQNLSASRPQDRQFILSSKKLLLSDSGFYLCAYYSGNTIYFGEGSWLTVV.

This clonotype was detected many times. The genes are TRBV29-1 and TRBJ2-1; a possible D gene is TRBD2 (5 bases). Trimming took off 0 bases at V and 4 bases at J, with 13 bases between the two ends. The CDR3 loop spans 15 amino acids. From germline, CDR1 is SQVTM and CDR2 ANQGSEA. Here the CDR3 reads CSVEDDGIGYNEQFF. In DNA form, the CDR3 reads TGCAGCGTTGAAGATGACGGGATCGGGTACAATGAGCAGTTCTTC.

This clonotype has at least ten counts. J is TRBJ1-1 and V is TRBV15; a weak D match, TRBD1 (6 bases). Looked up from germline, CDR1 is LNHNV and CDR2 is YYDKDF (reference sequence). There are 15 residues in the CDR3. V was clipped by 1 base and J by 4 bases, with 13 bases between them. CDR3 bases: TGTGCCACCAGCAGAGGTGGCAGGGGAGGCACTGAAGCTTTCTTT. It translates to CATSRGGRGGTEAFF.

This clonotype was counted many times. This chain connects TRBV4-2 to TRBJ2-1; the D is unclear. This CDR3 spans 13 amino acids. CDR1 is LGHNA, CDR2 YNFKEQ, per germline. The V and J ends lost 3 bases and 0 bases respectively, with 3 bases between them. The CDR3 reads CASSQNSYNEQFF. The CDR3 nucleotides read TGTGCCAGCAGCCAGAACTCCTACAATGAGCAGTTCTTC.